This T cell receptor beta chain comes out of a study of T cells after posttransplantation cyclophosphamide. Findings and limits, study-wide: Blood and skin or GI T cell repertoires showed limited TRB overlap. Recipient CMV seropositivity and CMV reactivation strongly tracked TRB clonality. Donor CD8+ memory clones often dominated recipient blood repertoires at later times.

In the case of this clone: Antigen: not known.

Assay used: immunoSEQ multiplex PCR; TCRdb lists only in-frame clones, some missing. This sample has about 20,000 clones, with around 90% found just once. Control samples came 1 year after myeloablative marrow transplants with methotrexate plus calcineurin inhibitor. Sequenced material: PBMCs, taken after an allogeneic stem cell transplant with a calcineurin inhibitor and methotrexate. This clonotype was obtained from a female patient aged 45 to 65 who received an allogeneic stem cell transplant from an unrelated donor, was CMV-positive, and had chronic GVHD only. Some T cells may have originated in the graft donor.

For the CDR3, the DNA is TGTGCCAGTACGGCGGGAGGGCGGTACGAGCAGTACTTC. This gives the protein CASTAGGRYEQYF. The J gene is TRBJ2-7, the V gene TRBV19; 9 positions agree with TRBD2. The ends lost 7 bases at V and 4 bases at J; junction bases unmatched: 5. This CDR3 has 13 residues. Germline CDR1 LNHDA, CDR2 SQIVND (reference sequence).